This T cell receptor beta chain was identified during a study of blood T cell repertoires in COVID-19. Study-level background: Samples of COVID-19 (acute and convalescent) were obtained from the United States, Italy and Spain. PBMCs, B-cell-depleted T cells, or T cells provided the cDNA or gDNA that made up the material.

Measured with immunoSEQ multiplex PCR; TCRdb has only the in-frame clones, and not every one. The profile shows about 220,000 clones, less than 85% of them singletons. Trimming shortened V by 3 bases and J by 4 bases, and 9 bases separated the two germline ends. The germline CDR1 and CDR2 sequences are ENHRY and SYGVKD. The CDR3 spans 14 residues. This receptor was taken from a woman in her sixties or seventies with acute or convalescent COVID-19. V usage is TRBV10-3 and J usage is TRBJ2-2, with D hard to call. Material: peripheral blood. CDR3 DNA sequence: TGTGCCATCAGTGAAGTCATCGGCACCGGGGAGCTGTTTTTT. Its protein product is CAISEVIGTGELFF.